This T cell receptor (beta chain) was profiled in a study of T cells after yellow fever vaccination. Study conclusions and caveats: Researchers cautioned that FACS-sorted repertoires could harbor abundant clonotypes contaminating from the bulk population. Most clones from primary vaccination were detected again post-booster (about 95% CD4, 88% CD8). A weaker but faster secondary response was observed, peaking on day 5 versus 15.

This clonotype was seen repeatedly, ten times or more. The antigen is not known. The V and J ends lost 0 bases and 5 bases respectively, with 14 bases between them. Germline lookup yields CDR1 DFQATT and CDR2 SNEGSKA (reference sequence). The CDR3 sequence is 14 residues long. Production of TCR cDNA was by 5'RACE template switching, which also added a universal primer site and UMIs. TCRdb analysed the 5' RACE reads with MiXCR anew, one entry per CDR3 protein. The data contain roughly 120,000 distinct CDR3 sequences, around 7.2% of them seen just once; the ten biggest clones take up 2.7%. Sample: CD4+ T cells sorted from PBMCs, taken more than 40 days after the first yellow fever vaccination. The TCR was taken from a young man who received the YFV17D yellow fever vaccine. The chain uses TRBV20-1 and TRBJ2-7, with D maybe TRBD2 (6 bases). In DNA form, the CDR3 reads TGCAGTGCTAGAGATCTCGCGGGGACCGACGAGCAGTACTTC. This gives the protein CSARDLAGTDEQYF.